This T cell receptor (beta chain) was observed in a study of T cell responses to AZD1222 COVID-19 vaccine. V shed 0 bases, J shed 4 bases, and the junction held 6 bases outside the gene matches. The CDR3 sequence is 16 residues long. Germline CDR1 reads LGHDT; CDR2 reads YNNKEL (reference sequence). Method: immunoSEQ multiplex PCR; TCRdb's copy keeps in-frame clones and lacks some. Altogether about 130,000 clones are present, about 93% being singletons, with the ten largest covering roughly 0.96%. The TCR comes from an adult in good health. The rearrangement joins TRBV3-1 (or the pseudogene TRBV3-2) to TRBJ2-3; 8 nucleotides agree with TRBD2. The sample consisted of peripheral blood, taken on day 0 of AZD1222 vaccination. The DNA of the CDR3 is TGTGCCAGCAGCCAAGATACGGGGGGGTTTGCAGATACGCAGTATTTT. The encoded protein is CASSQDTGGFADTQYF.